A selection of T cell receptor beta chains follows, all from one sample in a study of cytomegalovirus exposure and HLA in healthy donors. The assay was immunoSEQ multiplex PCR, and TCRdb's table has in-frame clones only and misses some. The table shows 50,000 to 65,000 clones, with around 75% occurring only once. Sequences were obtained from PBMCs. The receptors derive from a woman in her thirties or forties in good health and CMV-seropositive. Both conserved end residues are part of each CDR3. Each record gives: clone size, V gene, J gene, D gene, CDR3 protein, CDR3 DNA. A D gene is named only where the DNA matches it firmly. Only some rows state a clone size, as once, few, many or a class for expanded clones.

size: .; V: TRBV27; J: TRBJ1-5; D: .; CDR3: CASRRLGTKNQPQHF; DNA: TGTGCCAGCAGGCGGCTTGGGACAAAGAATCAGCCCCAGCATTTT
size: .; V: TRBV9; J: TRBJ1-2; D: TRBD1; CDR3: CASSGTRDSSVYGYTF; DNA: TGTGCCAGCAGCGGCACTCGGGACAGTTCAGTTTATGGCTACACCTTC
size: .; V: TRBV19; J: TRBJ1-2; D: TRBD1; CDR3: CASSIRGTGGRGYTF; DNA: TGTGCCAGTAGTATTCGAGGGACAGGGGGCCGTGGCTACACCTTC
size: .; V: TRBV4-2; J: TRBJ2-5; D: TRBD2; CDR3: CASSRRLAGGPFEQETQYF; DNA: TGTGCCAGCAGCCGAAGACTAGCGGGGGGGCCATTTGAACAAGAGACCCAGTACTTC
size: .; V: TRBV5-1; J: TRBJ1-4; D: TRBD1; CDR3: CASSPGTGFEKLFF; DNA: TGCGCCAGCAGCCCTGGGACAGGGTTTGAAAAACTGTTTTTT
size: .; V: TRBV6-5; J: TRBJ2-7; D: TRBD2; CDR3: CASSSSHARGGNEQYF; DNA: TGTGCCAGCAGTTCATCACACGCCCGGGGGGGGAACGAGCAGTACTTC
size: .; V: TRBV5-4; J: TRBJ1-2; D: .; CDR3: CASSFGGETDYGYTF; DNA: TGTGCCAGCAGCTTCGGAGGGGAAACGGACTATGGCTACACCTTC
size: .; V: TRBV7-9; J: TRBJ2-3; D: .; CDR3: CASSLGSGYDTQYF; DNA: TGTGCCAGCAGCTTAGGTAGCGGCTATGATACGCAGTATTTT
size: .; V: TRBV6-1; J: TRBJ1-1; D: .; CDR3: CASSPRGDGRAFF; DNA: TGTGCCAGCAGTCCCCGCGGGGATGGGCGGGCTTTCTTT
size: .; V: TRBV18; J: TRBJ1-1; D: .; CDR3: CASSLRGGSNTEAFF; DNA: TGTGCCAGCTCGCTAAGGGGGGGCTCGAACACTGAAGCTTTCTTT
size: .; V: TRBV30; J: TRBJ1-2; D: .; CDR3: CAWTAAGGYGYTF; DNA: TGTGCCTGGACTGCAGCGGGGGGCTATGGCTACACCTTC
size: .; V: TRBV12-5; J: TRBJ1-1; D: .; CDR3: CASGLERATEAFF; DNA: TGTGCTAGTGGTTTGGAACGAGCGACTGAAGCTTTCTTT
size: .; V: TRBV11-2; J: TRBJ1-2; D: TRBD1; CDR3: CASTSDGTGSYGYTF; DNA: TGTGCCAGCACCTCCGATGGGACAGGGAGCTATGGCTACACCTTC
size: once; V: TRBV9; J: TRBJ1-1; D: TRBD1; CDR3: CASSATGEAEAFF; DNA: TGTGCCAGCAGCGCGACAGGGGAGGCAGAAGCTTTCTTT
size: few; V: TRBV6-5; J: TRBJ1-1; D: TRBD1; CDR3: CASSDRDTEAFF; DNA: TGTGCCAGCAGTGACAGGGACACTGAAGCTTTCTTT
size: .; V: TRBV2; J: TRBJ1-5; D: TRBD1; CDR3: CASSGTGGAQHF; DNA: TGTGCCAGCAGCGGGACAGGGGGAGCCCAGCATTTT
size: .; V: TRBV29-1; J: TRBJ2-3; D: .; CDR3: CSAGVLAADTQYF; DNA: TGCAGCGCCGGGGTATTGGCCGCTGATACGCAGTATTTT
size: once; V: TRBV29-1; J: TRBJ2-1; D: TRBD2; CDR3: CSVLAGGTNEQFF; DNA: TGCAGCGTCTTAGCGGGGGGGACGAATGAGCAGTTCTTC
size: .; V: TRBV28; J: TRBJ1-1; D: .; CDR3: CASSLGGVNTEAFF; DNA: TGTGCCAGCAGTTTAGGGGGGGTGAACACTGAAGCTTTCTTT
size: .; V: TRBV15; J: TRBJ2-3; D: .; CDR3: CATSRAGKPTDTQYF; DNA: TGTGCCACCAGCAGAGCAGGGAAACCCACAGATACGCAGTATTTT
size: once; V: TRBV5-4; J: TRBJ2-1; D: TRBD2; CDR3: CALSPGGISNEQFF; DNA: TGTGCCCTCTCCCCGGGGGGGATTAGCAATGAGCAGTTCTTC
size: .; V: TRBV28; J: TRBJ1-4; D: .; CDR3: CASRYPGSSAKLFF; DNA: TGTGCCAGCAGGTACCCGGGTTCCTCGGCAAAACTGTTTTTT
size: .; V: TRBV5-1; J: TRBJ1-2; D: .; CDR3: CASSPRDGDTYGYTF; DNA: TGCGCCAGCAGTCCTCGCGACGGGGACACCTATGGCTACACCTTC
size: .; V: TRBV7-2; J: TRBJ2-7; D: .; CDR3: CASSLGPRGTYEQYF; DNA: TGTGCCAGCAGCTTAGGGCCCAGAGGAACCTACGAGCAGTACTTC
size: .; V: TRBV20-1; J: TRBJ2-7; D: .; CDR3: CSGGLQYEQYF; DNA: TGCAGTGGGGGACTCCAATACGAGCAGTACTTC
size: few; V: TRBV7-9; J: TRBJ2-7; D: .; CDR3: CASSPRGRVYEQYF; DNA: TGTGCCAGCAGCCCCCGGGGAAGGGTTTACGAGCAGTACTTC
size: few; V: TRBV2; J: TRBJ2-2; D: TRBD2; CDR3: CASRRTLAGGPGELFF; DNA: TGTGCCAGCAGGAGGACCTTAGCGGGGGGGCCCGGGGAGCTGTTTTTT
size: .; V: TRBV18; J: TRBJ2-1; D: TRBD1; CDR3: CASSPLQGAGEQFF; DNA: TGTGCCAGCTCACCACTACAGGGGGCTGGGGAGCAGTTCTTC
size: .; V: TRBV30; J: TRBJ1-5; D: .; CDR3: CAWSVQSNSNQPQHF; DNA: TGTGCCTGGAGTGTTCAAAGCAATAGCAATCAGCCCCAGCATTTT
size: .; V: TRBV6-5; J: TRBJ1-2; D: .; CDR3: CASRALLANYGYTF; DNA: TGTGCCAGCAGGGCTTTACTAGCTAACTATGGCTACACCTTC
size: .; V: TRBV20-1; J: TRBJ1-2; D: TRBD1; CDR3: CSSGTGGGYTF; DNA: TGCAGTTCCGGGACAGGGGGTGGCTACACCTTC